The T cell receptor (beta chain) described here comes from a study of T cell changes during pregnancy in multiple sclerosis. Clones were sequenced by immunoSEQ multiplex PCR, and TCRdb holds only the in-frame ones, with some missing. The sample holds about 73,000 clones, 85% to 95% seen once. This CDR3 is built from 14 residues. Germline CDR1 is LNHDA and CDR2 is SQIVND (reference sequence). Between the trimmed V and J ends, which lost 2 bases and 7 bases, there was a span of 9 bases. This TCR was sampled from a female donor in good health, enrolled as a control in a pregnancy study. V gene TRBV19 combines with J gene TRBJ1-6, with D maybe TRBD1 (5 bases). The sequencing used peripheral blood, collected in the third trimester of pregnancy. The CDR3 sequence is CASSIQGGNSPLHF. DNA for the CDR3: TGTGCCAGTAGTATACAGGGTGGGAATTCACCCCTCCACTTT.